The clone carrying this T cell receptor beta chain was counted a few times. Sequencing was performed with immunoSEQ multiplex PCR; in TCRdb, only in-frame clones are kept and a portion is missing. This table has tens of thousands of clones, approximately 91% appearing once. These data originate in a study of T cell changes during pregnancy in multiple sclerosis. The CDR3 runs 13 residues. V lost 3 bases to trimming and J lost 2 bases, with 7 bases between them. Germline V lookup: CDR1 SGHVS, CDR2 FQNEAQ. The TCR comes from a female donor in good health, enrolled as a control in a pregnancy study. This chain connects TRBV7-8 to TRBJ1-2; D remains ambiguous. The sequences come from CD4+ T cells from peripheral blood mononuclear cells, collected after pregnancy. CDR3 sequence reads: CASSLSQNYGYTF. The CDR3, as DNA: TGTGCCAGCAGCTTGTCTCAGAACTATGGCTACACCTTC.